This entry features one T cell receptor (beta chain) sequence. This clonotype was seen a few times. What this receptor recognizes is not known. Base-call qualities are not available, and no considerably larger clone is one nucleotide away. This sample was taken from a study of T-cell memory formation after mild COVID-19 (dated by TCRdb to about 2021). In terms of the full investigation: TCR sequence clusters from the two donors were largely donor specific. Longitudinal TCRalpha and TCRbeta repertoire sequencing tracked T-cell clones expanding and contracting after mild COVID-19 in a couple of donors. Two young, previously healthy adult volunteers, one female and one male, were included in the cohort.

Study-wide conclusions, independent of this receptor: Contracting CD4+ clones turned up mainly in the CM and EM memory subsets, whereas EMRA was where CD8+ clones were enriched. Some responding clones were detected in pre-infection memory, which suggested that pre-existing cross-reactive memory T cells had joined the SARS-CoV-2 response. Clones contracting from day 15 to 85 had balanced CD4/CD8 phenotypes, while a second wave expanding from day 15 to 37 was biased towards CD4+. The study included only two mild cases, and larger cohorts that include severe cases with pre-infection samples were judged to be necessary. The second-wave clones that peaked on day 37 were not confirmed to be SARS-CoV-2 specific.

PBMCs were isolated by Ficoll-Paque density gradient centrifugation. The CDR3 holds 17 amino acids from the cysteine to the phenylalanine. Only the CDR3 portion is preserved as DNA: 51 bases, with reading frame beginning at the first base. Trimming costs V 0 bases and J 2 bases, and their ends lie 12 bases apart. As encoded in the germline V gene, CDR1 is SGHDT while CDR2 is YYEEEE. TCRdb lists the instrument as Illumina NovaSeq 6000. TCRalpha and TCRbeta cDNA libraries were constructed by 5'RACE with constant-segment primers, with sample barcodes and unique molecular identifiers being introduced. Trizol reagent was used to extract RNA from every sample. The libraries were amplified in two PCR steps, and the second step added a second sample barcode and Illumina TruSeq adapters. Sequencing of the libraries was done on an Illumina NovaSeq, producing 2 x 150 bp paired-end reads. In the source study's methods: Reads were demultiplexed and collapsed into UMI-guided consensus sequences with migec v1.2.7. Using mixcr v2.1.11, UMI consensuses were aligned to TRA and TRB V and J templates and then assembled into clonotypes. Clonotypes were classified as expanded or contracted when called significant by both edgeR and NoisET, with noise models trained on biological replicates. For edgeR calls, a false discovery rate-adjusted p below 0.01 and a log2 fold-change threshold of 1 were applied. As an exploratory analysis of dynamics, max-normalized trajectories of the 1000 most abundant clonotypes were examined by PCA with hierarchical clustering. Each responding clone was given a CD4 or CD8 phenotype based on the CD4+ and CD8+ repertoires, which had been sequenced separately. The public reads were reanalyzed by TCRdb: fastp trimming at Q25, MiXCR alignment, in-frame beta chains only. Identical CDR3 protein sequences are pooled into one entry, listed with their most common genes and DNA. The V and J calls reflect TCRdb's pipeline rather than the authors' work. Present in this sample are around 500,000 distinct CDR3 sequences, around a sixth of which were seen just once. Jointly, the top ten make up approximately 13% of the sample.

This TCR was sampled from an adult woman who had mild COVID-19 (a few samples of this study predate the infection). The sample titles of this study are shuffled in the database, so cell type and time point are left out; the donor was told from shared clones. The V gene is TRBV5-6 and the J gene is TRBJ2-6; no D segment can be confidently identified. Sequencing used PBMCs or a T cell subset sorted from them (not recorded which). The CDR3 region: CASSLALRRAGANVLTF. In nucleotides, the sequence is TGTGCCAGCAGCTTGGCCTTAAGGCGAGCTGGGGCCAACGTCCTGACTTTC.